This TCR beta chain originates from a study of cytomegalovirus exposure and HLA in healthy donors. Study details: Of around 400 genotyped donors, 81% grouped in the Caucasian-associated ancestry cluster.

Study results and caveats: Reportedly, TCR beta sequences accurately predicted HLA-A and HLA-B alleles in most subjects. Indistinguishable V segments such as TRBV6-2 and TRBV6-3 were excluded.

With 60 Vbeta and 13 Jbeta primers, the PCR was carried out. Measured with immunoSEQ multiplex PCR; TCRdb has only the in-frame clones, and not every one. The sample lists 200,000 or so clones, about 83% occurring once. This clone was recorded once. Its antigen is currently unknown. The CDR3 consists of 14 residues. The V and J ends lost 6 bases and 10 bases respectively, with 16 bases between them. Germline CDR1 reads MNHEY; CDR2 reads SMNVEV (reference sequence). The V gene is TRBV27, the J gene TRBJ1-6; D might be TRBD1 (6 bases). The sequencing input was PBMCs. The TCR comes from a girl under 18 in good health and CMV-seronegative. CDR3 loop: CASREQGTSSPLHF. The CDR3 DNA is TGTGCCAGCAGAGAACAGGGTACGTCCTCACCCCTCCACTTT.